This passage covers 9 T cell receptor beta chains from one sample sequenced in a study of OX40 agonist ivuxolimab in advanced cancers. Libraries were made using the immunoSEQ multiplex PCR assay. TCRdb took over this immuneACCESS table, retaining in-frame rearrangements with V and J assigned. Such tables are incomplete; in checked studies, under half of the missing clones stem from an unresolved V gene, and the remainder is unexplained. A total of under 20,000 clones appear in this sample, roughly 80% of them only once. Of the sample, around 28% is held by the ten largest clones. Sequenced here: CD4+ or CD8+ T cells sorted from blood, sampled in a trial of the OX40 agonist ivuxolimab. All receptors derive from an adult with an advanced solid tumor such as melanoma, head and neck, liver or kidney cancer.

V usage is TRBV13 and J usage is TRBJ2-1, with 9 bases that match TRBD1. The ends lost 5 bases at V and 7 bases at J; junction bases unmatched: 12. The germline V gene has CDR1 PRHDT and CDR2 FYEKMQ (reference sequence). The CDR3 covers 16 residues. The CDR3 coding sequence is TGTGCCAGCAGCCAGGGGGGACAGGGATTTTTTAATGAGCAGTTCTTC. This sequence encodes CASSQGGQGFFNEQFF. Drawing the rest from reference TRBV13 and TRBJ2-1, the complete variable domain is AAGVIQSPRHLIKEKRETATLKCYPIPRHDTVYWYQQGPGQDPQFLISFYEKMQSDKGSIPDRFSAQQFSDYHSELNMSSLELGDSALYFCASSQGGQGFFNEQFFGPGTRLTVL.

The CDR3 DNA reads as TGTGCCAGCAGCCCTTTCAGCTCCTACGAGCAGTACTTC. It yields the protein CASSPFSSYEQYF. The chain employs TRBV7-2 and TRBJ2-7; no definite D call. The CDR3 sequence is 13 residues long. V was clipped by 5 bases and J by 0 bases, with 8 bases between them. The germline CDR1 and CDR2 sequences are SGHTA and FQGNSA. Complete variable domain (other parts from reference TRBV7-2 and TRBJ2-7): GAGVSQSPSNKVTEKGKDVELRCDPISGHTALYWYRQSLGQGLEFLIYFQGNSAPDKSGLPSDRFSAERTGGSVSTLTIQRTQQEDSAVYLCASSPFSSYEQYFGPGTRLTVT.

The rearrangement links TRBV9 to TRBJ2-1; D call uncertain. Germline CDR1 and CDR2: SGDLS and YYNGEE. V lost 4 bases to trimming and J lost 4 bases, with 9 bases between them. The length of the CDR3 is 13 residues. The DNA for the CDR3 is TGTGCCAGCAGCTTACGACTGTACAATGAGCAGTTCTTC. This encodes CASSLRLYNEQFF.

The chain carries TRBV4-1 and TRBJ1-3, with no clear D. V lost 3 bases, J lost 1 base, and 10 bases lay in between. This CDR3 region has 15 residues. Germline CDR1 MGHRA, CDR2 YSYEKL. The CDR3 nucleotides read TGCGCCAGCAGCCAGTTCCCAGATTCTGGAAACACCATATATTTT. Translated, it gives CASSQFPDSGNTIYF.

This clone was observed a few times. The V gene is TRBV6-9, the J gene TRBJ1-1; D gene uncertain. Trimming shortened V by 5 bases and J by 4 bases, and 17 bases separated the two germline ends. Germline assignment: CDR1 MNHGY and CDR2 SVAAGI. The CDR3 covers 15 residues. In DNA form, the CDR3 reads TGTGCCAGCAGTGAATTTGGGGATGGGAGCACTGAAGCTTTCTTT. Translation gives CASSEFGDGSTEAFF.

This clone was counted only a few times. The rearrangement links TRBV6-6 to TRBJ1-2; maybe TRBD1 (5 bases). This CDR3 spans 12 amino acids. The germline CDR1 and CDR2 sequences are MNHNY and SVGAGI (reference sequence). The V end was cut by 2 bases, the J end by 8 bases, with 9 bases between. The CDR3 loop reads CASSYVGGGYTF. In DNA, the CDR3 is TGTGCCAGCAGTTACGTTGGGGGAGGCTACACCTTC.

The V call is TRBV29-1, the J call TRBJ2-7, with a possible D match to TRBD2 (6 bases). The CDR3 is 12 amino acids. CDR1 and CDR2 (germline): SQVTM, ANQGSEA. V was shortened by 4 bases and J by 7 bases, with 14 bases between the two germline ends. CDR3 loop: CSVAPGDGEQYF. DNA of the CDR3: TGCAGCGTTGCTCCGGGGGATGGGGAGCAGTACTTC.

This chain joins TRBV13 and TRBJ2-7; TRBD1 might be the D (6 bases). Per germline, CDR1 PRHDT and CDR2 FYEKMQ (reference sequence). V gave up 4 bases and J gave up 2 bases, with 15 bases separating them. The CDR3 has 15 amino acids. The CDR3 DNA follows: TGTGCCAGCAGCTCCGCACAAGGACAGACCTACGAGCAGTACTTC. Translation: CASSSAQGQTYEQYF. The variable domain in full, completed from reference TRBV13 and TRBJ2-7, reads AAGVIQSPRHLIKEKRETATLKCYPIPRHDTVYWYQQGPGQDPQFLISFYEKMQSDKGSIPDRFSAQQFSDYHSELNMSSLELGDSALYFCASSSAQGQTYEQYFGPGTRLTVT.

This clone was counted a single time. This sequence joins TRBV27 and TRBJ1-5; D is undetermined. With 0 bases removed from V and 6 bases from J, the gap between germline ends came to 9 bases. This CDR3 is built from 14 residues. In germline, CDR1 is MNHEY, CDR2 SMNVEV (reference sequence). CDR3 protein: CASSLSSITQPQHF. CDR3 nucleotide sequence: TGTGCCAGCAGTTTATCGTCTATAACTCAGCCCCAGCATTTT.